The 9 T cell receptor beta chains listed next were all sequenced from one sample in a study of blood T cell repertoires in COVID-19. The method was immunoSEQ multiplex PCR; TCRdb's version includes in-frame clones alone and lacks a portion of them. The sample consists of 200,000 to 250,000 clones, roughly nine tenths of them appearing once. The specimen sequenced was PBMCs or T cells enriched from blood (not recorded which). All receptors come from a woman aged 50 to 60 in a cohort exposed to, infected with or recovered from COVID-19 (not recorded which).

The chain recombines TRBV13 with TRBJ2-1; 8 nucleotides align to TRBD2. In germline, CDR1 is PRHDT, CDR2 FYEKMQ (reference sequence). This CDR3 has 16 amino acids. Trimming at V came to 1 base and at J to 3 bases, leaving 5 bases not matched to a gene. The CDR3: CASSLAGGPGYNEQFF. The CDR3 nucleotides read TGTGCCAGCAGCTTAGCGGGGGGGCCCGGCTACAATGAGCAGTTCTTC.

The CDR3 coding sequence is TGCGCCAGCAGCGAGGTCGGAAGCACAGATACGCAGTATTTT. Translation: CASSEVGSTDTQYF. The gene calls are TRBV4-3 and TRBJ2-3; D gene ambiguous. The CDR3 is 14 amino acids. Germline assignment: CDR1 LGHNA and CDR2 YSLEER. V lost 5 bases, J lost 0 bases, and 9 bases lay in between.

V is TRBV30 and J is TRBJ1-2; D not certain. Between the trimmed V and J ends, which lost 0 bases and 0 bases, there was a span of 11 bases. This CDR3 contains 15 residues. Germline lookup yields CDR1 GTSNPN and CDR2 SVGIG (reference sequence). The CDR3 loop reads CAWSVKPLANYGYTF. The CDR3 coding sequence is TGTGCCTGGAGTGTAAAGCCGCTAGCTAACTATGGCTACACCTTC.

The CDR3 here is CASSRAGNIQYF. The CDR3 DNA is TGTGCCAGCAGCCGGGCGGGAAACATTCAGTACTTC. This chain connects TRBV3-1 (or the pseudogene TRBV3-2) to TRBJ2-4; the D gene is possibly TRBD2 (5 bases). This CDR3 region has 12 residues. Per germline, CDR1 LGHDT and CDR2 YNNKEL (reference sequence). V was clipped by 4 bases and J by 6 bases, with 7 bases between them.

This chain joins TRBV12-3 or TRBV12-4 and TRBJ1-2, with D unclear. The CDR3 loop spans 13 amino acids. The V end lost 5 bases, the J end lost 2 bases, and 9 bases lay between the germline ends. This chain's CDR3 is CASSLIENYGYTF. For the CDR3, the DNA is TGTGCCAGCAGTCTGATAGAAAACTATGGCTACACCTTC.

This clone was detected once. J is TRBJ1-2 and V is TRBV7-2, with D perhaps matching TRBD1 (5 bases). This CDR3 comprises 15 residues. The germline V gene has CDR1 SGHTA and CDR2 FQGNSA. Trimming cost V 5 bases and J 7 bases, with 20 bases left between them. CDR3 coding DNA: TGTGCCAGCAGCCCCATAGCATCACAGGTTGTTGGCTACACCTTC. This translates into CASSPIASQVVGYTF.

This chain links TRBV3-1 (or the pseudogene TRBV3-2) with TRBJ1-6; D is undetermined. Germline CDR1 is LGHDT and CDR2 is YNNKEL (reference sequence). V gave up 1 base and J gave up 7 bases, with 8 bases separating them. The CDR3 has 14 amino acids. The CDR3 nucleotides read TGTGCCAGCAGCCAAGTGGAGGCGAATTCACCCCTCCACTTT. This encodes CASSQVEANSPLHF.

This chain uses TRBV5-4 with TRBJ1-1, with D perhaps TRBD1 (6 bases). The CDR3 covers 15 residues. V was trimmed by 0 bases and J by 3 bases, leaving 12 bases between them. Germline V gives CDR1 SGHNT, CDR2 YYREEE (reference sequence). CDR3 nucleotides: TGTGCCAGCAGCTTGGCGGGGGGGCGGGACACTGAAGCTTTCTTT. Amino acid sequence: CASSLAGGRDTEAFF.

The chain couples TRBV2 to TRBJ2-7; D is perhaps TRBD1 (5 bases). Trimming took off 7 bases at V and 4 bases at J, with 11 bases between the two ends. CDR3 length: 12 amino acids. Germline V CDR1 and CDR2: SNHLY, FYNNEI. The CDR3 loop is CASNSQGYEQYF. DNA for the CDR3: TGTGCCAGCAATTCCCAGGGTTACGAGCAGTACTTC.